This is a list of T cell receptor beta chains from one sample in a study of beta chain features in type 1 diabetes. TCRdb's table, derived via immunoSEQ multiplex PCR, lists solely in-frame clones and lacks some. The sample shows about 150,000 clones, roughly 8% of them seen only once. The sample was central memory CD4+ T cells from blood. These receptor sequences come from a man younger than 35 with type 1 diabetes. Both conserved end residues are part of each CDR3. Fields, in order: J gene, D gene, clone size, V gene, CDR3 DNA, CDR3 protein. D genes are given only for firm matches. Clone size is stated in some rows and not others, as once, few, many or a class when expanded.

>TRBJ2-3|.|.|TRBV7-2
TGTGCCAGCAGTCTCAGGGGATCTAGCACAGATACGCAGTATTTT
CASSLRGSSTDTQYF
>TRBJ1-2|TRBD1|few|TRBV30
TGTGCCCAATCCTCTGGGGACAGGGGGCTTAACTATGGCTACACCTTC
CAQSSGDRGLNYGYTF
>TRBJ1-3|TRBD1|few|TRBV27
TGTGCCAGCAGCCGGACAGGGGCTGGAAACACCATATATTTT
CASSRTGAGNTIYF
>TRBJ2-7|.|.|TRBV10-3
TGTGCCATCAGTTCCGGGTCTTCAAACGGTAACTACGAGCAGTACTTC
CAISSGSSNGNYEQYF
>TRBJ2-7|TRBD2|few|TRBV5-4
TGTGCCAGCAGCTTTCTTAACCTAGCGGGAGGGTCTAAGCAGTACTTC
CASSFLNLAGGSKQYF
>TRBJ2-7|.|.|TRBV9
TGTGCCAGCAGCGTAGTTTTGGGGGCAGGCGAGCAGTACTTC
CASSVVLGAGEQYF
>TRBJ1-5|.|.|TRBV6-1
TGTGCCAGCAGTGATTGGGGGCGGGAGAAGCCCCAGCATTTT
CASSDWGREKPQHF
>TRBJ1-6|.|.|TRBV7-8
TGTGCCAGCAGCTCCCGGGTCATTTCCTCACCCCTCCACTTT
CASSSRVISSPLHF
>TRBJ1-2|TRBD1|few|TRBV28
TGTGCCAGCTCCGACAGGGTCTATGGCTACACCTTC
CASSDRVYGYTF
>TRBJ2-1|.|few|TRBV27
TGTGCCAGCAGTCCCGATCGCGCACAGCCTCAGTTCTTC
CASSPDRAQPQFF
>TRBJ1-1|.|.|TRBV19
TGTGCCAGTAGTATAGGCACAGATACCTTCCCTGAAGCTTTCTTT
CASSIGTDTFPEAFF
>TRBJ2-2|TRBD2|few|TRBV29-1
TGCAGCGTTGGGACTAGCGGGAACACCGGGGAGCTGTTTTTT
CSVGTSGNTGELFF
>TRBJ2-1|TRBD2|.|TRBV18
TGTGCCAGCTCACCCTCAAGCGGGAGCGTGGATGAGCAGTTCTTC
CASSPSSGSVDEQFF
>TRBJ2-3|.|.|TRBV5-5
TGTGCCAGCAGTCCCCCGAGCACAGATACGCAGTATTTT
CASSPPSTDTQYF
>TRBJ1-1|TRBD1|few|TRBV7-6
TGTGCCAGCAGCTCAACAGGGGGCATGACTGAAGCTTTCTTT
CASSSTGGMTEAFF
>TRBJ2-6|.|.|TRBV2
TGTGCCAGCAGTGTCCGGGGTGGGGCCAACGTCCTGACTTTC
CASSVRGGANVLTF
>TRBJ2-5|.|few|TRBV11-3
TGTGCCAGCAGCTTGCAGGGGGGAGAGACCCAGTACTTC
CASSLQGGETQYF
>TRBJ1-6|.|.|TRBV23-1
TGCGCCAGCAGCCAAACCTCCGGACAGCCTACCAGGTCACCCCTCCACTTT
CASSQTSGQPTRSPLHF
>TRBJ2-5|.|.|TRBV7-9
TGTGCCAGCAGCTTTAACTCGAGGGAGACCCAGTACTTC
CASSFNSRETQYF
>TRBJ2-7|TRBD2|many|TRBV6-6
TGTGCCAGCAGTCCCCCGGGGGGGGGAGAGCAGTACTTC
CASSPPGGGEQYF
>TRBJ2-1|TRBD2|.|TRBV28
TGTGCCAGCAGTGGACTAGCGGGAGGTCTAATTAAGTTCTTC
CASSGLAGGLIKFF
>TRBJ2-1|TRBD2|.|TRBV14
TGTGCCCGCTTGGAGCGGGGGGAATCCTACAATGAGCAGTTCTTC
CARLERGESYNEQFF
>TRBJ2-5|.|few|TRBV7-2
TGTGCCAGCAGCCGGGTTTACCAAGAGACCCAGTACTTC
CASSRVYQETQYF
>TRBJ1-4|.|.|TRBV18
TGTGCCAGCTCACCGTATGGGGGCCGGGAAAAACTGTTTTTT
CASSPYGGREKLFF
>TRBJ2-1|.|.|TRBV27
TGTGCCAGCAGCAGAGGGCTTTTCTCCTACAATGAGCAGTTCTTC
CASSRGLFSYNEQFF
>TRBJ2-1|TRBD2|.|TRBV5-1
TGCGCCAGCAGCTCGCGACCCCTGACTAGCGGGGCCCCCAATGAGCAGTTCTTC
CASSSRPLTSGAPNEQFF
>TRBJ2-7|.|few|TRBV5-6
TGTGCCAGCAGCTTGGATGTATACGAGCAGTACTTC
CASSLDVYEQYF
>TRBJ1-1|.|.|TRBV6-5
TGTGCCAGCAACAAACCGCCAGGGATCGGGGAAGCTTTCTTT
CASNKPPGIGEAFF
>TRBJ1-4|TRBD1|few|TRBV2
TGTGCCAGCAGTGAAGCGGTCCCCGGGACAGGTGCAAAACTGTTTTTT
CASSEAVPGTGAKLFF
>TRBJ1-1|.|few|TRBV2
TGTGCCAGCAGTGGCGAGGGAAACACTGAAGCTTTCTTT
CASSGEGNTEAFF
>TRBJ2-1|TRBD2|.|TRBV30
TGTGCCTGGAGTGCCCTTCTAGCGGGGAGGAATGAGCAGTTCTTC
CAWSALLAGRNEQFF
>TRBJ2-2|.|.|TRBV19
TGTGCCAGTAGTATGACAGCTCGAGGCACCGGGGAGCTGTTTTTT
CASSMTARGTGELFF
>TRBJ1-2|.|.|TRBV5-4
TGTGCCAGCAGCTTGGCCGGGGGTTACTATGGCTACACCTTC
CASSLAGGYYGYTF
>TRBJ2-1|.|few|TRBV19
TGTGCCAGTACCCAACGACAGGAAACCTACAATGAGCAGTTCTTC
CASTQRQETYNEQFF
>TRBJ2-5|TRBD1|.|TRBV10-3
TGTGCCATCAGCCCGGGACAGGGGCAAGAGACCCAGTACTTC
CAISPGQGQETQYF